These T cell receptor beta chains were read from a single sample in a study of blood T cell repertoires in COVID-19. TCRdb keeps only in-frame clones here, not all; method: immunoSEQ multiplex PCR. The sample includes approximately 320,000 clones, 70% to 90% of them seen just once. Source material: peripheral blood. Source of these receptors: a human donor in a cohort sampled during active COVID-19. Each CDR3 is given with its conserved first and last residue. Fields, in order: V gene, J gene, clone size, D gene, CDR3 protein, CDR3 DNA. D genes are given only for firm matches. Not all rows give a size; the values are once, few, many and, for expanded clones, a class.

>TRBV12-5|TRBJ1-1|.|.
CASGPWTVGNTEAFF
TGTGCTAGTGGTCCATGGACAGTTGGGAACACTGAAGCTTTCTTT
>TRBV10-2|TRBJ1-1|once|.
CASSLALNTEAFF
TGCGCCAGCAGTTTAGCTTTAAACACTGAAGCTTTCTTT
>TRBV7-6|TRBJ1-6|.|.
CASSFSDSNTLHF
TGTGCCAGCAGCTTCTCGGACTCCAATACGCTCCACTTT
>TRBV7-9|TRBJ2-3|.|TRBD1
CASSPRTGVGISTDTQYF
TGTGCCAGCAGCCCTAGGACAGGAGTCGGAATTAGCACAGATACGCAGTATTTT
>TRBV12-3/TRBV12-4|TRBJ1-1|.|TRBD1
CASSLGQGTEAFF
TGTGCCAGCAGCCTTGGACAGGGCACTGAAGCTTTCTTT
>TRBV19|TRBJ2-1|once|.
CASSIGPWGRDEQFF
TGTGCCAGTAGTATAGGCCCCTGGGGGCGCGATGAGCAGTTCTTC
>TRBV7-6|TRBJ2-7|.|TRBD2
CASSLLGRTSGSSEQYF
TGTGCCAGCAGCTTATTAGGCCGGACTAGCGGCTCTTCCGAGCAGTACTTC
>TRBV5-1|TRBJ1-2|.|TRBD1
CASSSGQLYTANYGYTF
TGCGCCAGCAGCTCGGGACAGTTGTATACAGCTAACTATGGCTACACCTTC
>TRBV27|TRBJ2-7|.|TRBD2
CASAGDSDTIYEQYF
TGTGCCAGCGCGGGGGATAGTGATACAATCTACGAGCAGTACTTC
>TRBV12-5|TRBJ1-3|.|TRBD1
CASGLGTGFNKGNTIYF
TGTGCTAGTGGTTTGGGGACAGGGTTCAATAAGGGAAACACCATATATTTT
>TRBV19|TRBJ1-2|.|TRBD1
CASSKPQGPLWGYTF
TGTGCCAGTAGTAAACCACAGGGGCCTCTGTGGGGCTACACCTTC
>TRBV2|TRBJ2-5|.|.
CASSERKYQETQYF
TGTGCCAGCAGTGAACGTAAATACCAAGAGACCCAGTACTTC
>TRBV5-8|TRBJ1-5|.|TRBD1
CASSWVPGTGFNQPQHF
TGTGCCAGCAGCTGGGTCCCCGGGACAGGGTTCAATCAGCCCCAGCATTTT
>TRBV5-1|TRBJ2-2|.|.
CASSLAAGANTGELFF
TGCGCCAGCAGCTTGGCGGCAGGGGCGAACACCGGGGAGCTGTTTTTT
>TRBV9|TRBJ1-1|.|.
CASSVGSAGKTEAFF
TGTGCCAGCAGCGTAGGATCGGCAGGGAAAACTGAAGCTTTCTTT
>TRBV29-1|TRBJ1-2|.|TRBD1
CSVVRDSAFNYGYTF
TGCAGCGTTGTAAGGGACAGTGCTTTTAACTATGGCTACACCTTC
>TRBV19|TRBJ1-5|.|.
CASSISSGVGNQPQHF
TGTGCCAGTAGTATAAGCTCAGGGGTTGGCAATCAGCCCCAGCATTTT
>TRBV30|TRBJ2-4|.|.
CAWSVLAGAKNIQYF
TGTGCCTGGAGTGTACTCGCGGGAGCCAAAAACATTCAGTACTTC
>TRBV5-1|TRBJ2-5|few|.
CASSPGQSQETQYF
TGCGCCAGCAGCCCCGGACAGTCCCAAGAGACCCAGTACTTC
>TRBV5-1|TRBJ2-5|.|TRBD2
CASSLGRGGGFQETQYF
TGCGCCAGCAGCTTGGGCCGGGGGGGCGGTTTCCAAGAGACCCAGTACTTC
>TRBV5-4|TRBJ1-1|.|.
CASSLGREGTNTEAFF
TGTGCCAGCAGCTTGGGGAGGGAGGGGACAAACACTGAAGCTTTCTTT
>TRBV29-1|TRBJ2-7|.|.
CSVEDTDEQYF
TGCAGCGTTGAAGATACGGACGAGCAGTACTTC
>TRBV6-5|TRBJ1-5|.|TRBD1
CASRQGASQPQHF
TGTGCCAGCAGACAGGGGGCAAGTCAGCCCCAGCATTTT
>TRBV7-9|TRBJ2-3|once|TRBD2
CASAPGLDTDTQYF
TGTGCCAGCGCGCCGGGACTAGATACAGATACGCAGTATTTT
>TRBV9|TRBJ2-7|.|.
CASSPRTEPSYEQYF
TGTGCCAGCAGCCCCCGGACAGAGCCATCCTACGAGCAGTACTTC
>TRBV6-2/TRBV6-3|TRBJ2-3|.|.
CASSYQGQFTQYF
TGTGCCAGCAGTTACCAAGGACAGTTTACGCAGTATTTT
>TRBV7-8|TRBJ2-5|.|TRBD1
CASSADRGLETQYF
TGTGCCAGCAGCGCGGACAGGGGGCTGGAGACCCAGTACTTC
>TRBV6-1|TRBJ2-7|.|.
CASSEAVNVVIALSLLEQYF
TGTGCCAGCAGTGAAGCGGTAAATGTAGTCATAGCTCTATCCCTTTTGGAGCAGTACTTC
>TRBV30|TRBJ2-1|.|TRBD1
CAWKSEDRGLNEQFF
TGTGCCTGGAAGTCGGAGGACAGGGGGCTAAATGAGCAGTTCTTC
>TRBV6-1|TRBJ2-3|.|.
CASSEAADTQYF
TGTGCCAGCAGTGAAGCTGCGGATACGCAGTATTTT
>TRBV15|TRBJ2-3|once|.
CATSRVRVSSLTDTQYF
TGTGCCACCAGCAGAGTCAGGGTTTCTTCTCTGACAGATACGCAGTATTTT
>TRBV10-3|TRBJ2-3|few|TRBD1
CAISPQGANTDTQYF
TGTGCCATCAGCCCCCAGGGGGCAAACACAGATACGCAGTATTTT
>TRBV9|TRBJ1-1|.|TRBD1
CASSGQGNTEAFF
TGTGCCAGCAGTGGACAGGGGAACACTGAAGCTTTCTTT
>TRBV24-1|TRBJ1-5|.|.
CATSDPDQPQHF
TGTGCCACCAGTGACCCAGATCAGCCCCAGCATTTT
>TRBV10-3|TRBJ2-7|.|.
CAISEDSSYEQYF
TGTGCCATCAGTGAGGACAGCTCCTACGAGCAGTACTTC
>TRBV9|TRBJ2-2|.|TRBD1
CASSGSWTGTGELFF
TGTGCCAGCAGCGGGAGCTGGACAGGGACCGGGGAGCTGTTTTTT
>TRBV7-2|TRBJ2-7|.|TRBD1
CASSLTGTGPTYEQYF
TGTGCCAGCAGCTTAACCGGGACAGGACCGACCTACGAGCAGTACTTC
>TRBV2|TRBJ1-4|.|.
CASSDWRDGSNEKLFF
TGTGCCAGCAGTGACTGGCGGGATGGAAGTAATGAAAAACTGTTTTTT
>TRBV7-3|TRBJ1-2|.|TRBD1
CASSSGTGNYGYTF
TGTGCCAGCAGCTCCGGGACAGGGAACTATGGCTACACCTTC
>TRBV19|TRBJ1-1|once|TRBD1
CASSSILQGKRTEAFF
TGTGCCAGTAGTTCAATATTACAGGGGAAGAGGACTGAAGCTTTCTTT
>TRBV7-3|TRBJ2-1|.|TRBD2
CASSLLGGSGGAEQFF
TGTGCCAGCAGCTTACTAGGAGGTAGCGGGGGCGCTGAGCAGTTCTTC
>TRBV20-1|TRBJ2-3|.|.
CSPTQADTQYF
TGCAGTCCCACCCAGGCAGATACGCAGTATTTT
>TRBV10-3|TRBJ1-2|once|TRBD1
CAIRDRNYGYTF
TGTGCCATCAGGGACAGGAACTATGGCTACACCTTC
>TRBV11-2|TRBJ1-1|.|TRBD1
CASSGLGTGQAEAFF
TGTGCCAGCAGCGGATTGGGGACAGGGCAGGCTGAAGCTTTCTTT
>TRBV3-1/TRBV3-2|TRBJ1-3|.|TRBD1
CASSQAKTGGNTIYF
TGTGCCAGCAGCCAAGCGAAGACAGGGGGAAACACCATATATTTT
>TRBV7-9|TRBJ2-5|.|.
CASSLQKETQYF
TGTGCCAGCAGCTTACAGAAAGAGACCCAGTACTTC
>TRBV7-9|TRBJ2-1|.|TRBD1
CASSSPGTGHNEQFF
TGTGCCAGCAGCTCCCCCGGGACAGGACACAATGAGCAGTTCTTC
>TRBV2|TRBJ1-3|.|.
CASRGFQGKNTIYF
TGTGCCAGCAGAGGGTTTCAGGGAAAAAACACCATATATTTT
>TRBV5-1|TRBJ1-1|.|.
CASSLQRGGTTEAFF
TGCGCCAGCAGCCTCCAAAGGGGAGGGACCACTGAAGCTTTCTTT
>TRBV6-6|TRBJ1-1|.|.
CASSYGGTEAFF
TGTGCCAGCAGTTACGGGGGGACTGAAGCTTTCTTT
>TRBV20-1|TRBJ2-7|.|.
CSAKEYYEQYF
TGCAGTGCTAAGGAGTACTACGAGCAGTACTTC
>TRBV27|TRBJ1-6|.|TRBD1
CASRGTGDSPLHF
TGTGCCAGCAGGGGGACAGGGGATTCACCCCTCCACTTT
>TRBV24-1|TRBJ1-2|.|.
CATSPSKGLDLPGYTF
TGTGCCACCAGCCCTTCAAAGGGGTTAGACCTACCTGGCTACACCTTC
>TRBV13|TRBJ2-7|.|.
CASSIDRTTYEQYF
TGTGCCAGCAGCATCGACAGGACCACCTACGAGCAGTACTTC
>TRBV4-1|TRBJ1-2|few|.
CASSYNGQGGNGYTF
TGCGCCAGCAGTTACAACGGGCAGGGAGGTAATGGCTACACCTTC
>TRBV20-1|TRBJ2-3|.|.
CSADPGPGEYF
TGCAGTGCCGACCCGGGACCAGGGGAGTATTTT
>TRBV6-5|TRBJ1-4|once|TRBD1
CASSWDRLNEKLFF
TGTGCCAGCAGTTGGGACAGACTAAATGAAAAACTGTTTTTT
>TRBV18|TRBJ1-5|.|.
CASSPGAAGFGQPQHF
TGTGCCAGCTCACCAGGGGCTGCGGGGTTTGGTCAGCCCCAGCATTTT